Here is one TCR beta chain with its context. This sample was taken from a study of T cell changes during pregnancy in multiple sclerosis. Some clones are missing from TCRdb's copy, which holds only in-frame ones; the method was immunoSEQ multiplex PCR. The table records about 97,000 clones, around nine tenths of them present only once. Germline V gives CDR1 SGDLS, CDR2 YYNGEE. The CDR3 length is 16 residues. The V and J ends lost 4 bases and 1 base respectively, with 17 bases between them. This receptor was obtained from a female donor in good health, enrolled as a control in a pregnancy study. The chain has TRBV9 and TRBJ1-2; tentative D call: TRBD1 (6 bases). Sequences were derived from peripheral blood, sampled in the second trimester of pregnancy. The DNA for the CDR3 is TGTGCCAGCAGCCTAACATCGACAGGAGATAACTATGGCTACACCTTC. Residues: CASSLTSTGDNYGYTF.